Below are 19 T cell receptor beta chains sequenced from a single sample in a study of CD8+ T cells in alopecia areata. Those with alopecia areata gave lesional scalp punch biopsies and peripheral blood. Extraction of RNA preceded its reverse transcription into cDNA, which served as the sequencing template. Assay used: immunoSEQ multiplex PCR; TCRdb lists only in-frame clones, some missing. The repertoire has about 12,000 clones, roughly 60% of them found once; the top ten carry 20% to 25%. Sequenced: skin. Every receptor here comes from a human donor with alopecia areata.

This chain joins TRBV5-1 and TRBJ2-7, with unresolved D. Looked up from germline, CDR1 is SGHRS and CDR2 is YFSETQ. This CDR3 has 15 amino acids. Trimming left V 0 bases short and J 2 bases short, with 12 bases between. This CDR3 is CASSLESYGTYEQYF. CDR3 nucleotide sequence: TGCGCCAGCAGCTTGGAATCCTACGGAACCTACGAGCAGTACTTC.

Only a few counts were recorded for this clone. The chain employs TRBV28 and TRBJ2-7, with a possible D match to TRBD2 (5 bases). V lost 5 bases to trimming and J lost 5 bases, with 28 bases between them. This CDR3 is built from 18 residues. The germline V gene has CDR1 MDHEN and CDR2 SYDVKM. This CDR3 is CASSLDILTDYRAHEQYF. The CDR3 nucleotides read TGTGCCAGCAGTCTCGACATCCTGACTGACTATCGCGCCCACGAGCAGTACTTC. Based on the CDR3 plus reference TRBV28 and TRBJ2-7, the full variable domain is DVKVTQSSRYLVKRTGEKVFLECVQDMDHENMFWYRQDPGLGLRLIYFSYDVKMKEKGDIPEGYSVSREKKERFSLILESASTNQTSMYLCASSLDILTDYRAHEQYFGPGTRLTVT.

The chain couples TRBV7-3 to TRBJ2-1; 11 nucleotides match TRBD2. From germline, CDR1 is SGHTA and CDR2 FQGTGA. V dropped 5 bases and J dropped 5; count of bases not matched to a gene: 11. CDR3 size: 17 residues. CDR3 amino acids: CASSVSGLAGLDNEQFF. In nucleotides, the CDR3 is TGTGCCAGCAGCGTTAGTGGACTAGCGGGCCTAGACAATGAGCAGTTCTTC.

CDR3 coding DNA: TGTGCCAGCAGCGCAAGAGGAAGCCAGGCTTCTACAGATACGCAGTATTTT. Protein product: CASSARGSQASTDTQYF. V gene TRBV9 combines with J gene TRBJ2-3; D is unresolved. V lost 3 bases to trimming and J lost 3 bases, with 20 bases between them. Germline CDR1 is SGDLS and CDR2 is YYNGEE. CDR3 length: 17 residues.

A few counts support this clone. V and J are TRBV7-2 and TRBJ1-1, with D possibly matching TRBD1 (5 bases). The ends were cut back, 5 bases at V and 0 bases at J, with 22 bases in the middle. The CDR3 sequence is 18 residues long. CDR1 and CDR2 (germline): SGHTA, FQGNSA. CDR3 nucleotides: TGTGCCAGCAGCGACCCCTGGTCGGGACGGCCCATGAACACTGAAGCTTTCTTT. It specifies CASSDPWSGRPMNTEAFF. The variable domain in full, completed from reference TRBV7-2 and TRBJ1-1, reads GAGVSQSPSNKVTEKGKDVELRCDPISGHTALYWYRQSLGQGLEFLIYFQGNSAPDKSGLPSDRFSAERTGGSVSTLTIQRTQQEDSAVYLCASSDPWSGRPMNTEAFFGQGTRLTVV.

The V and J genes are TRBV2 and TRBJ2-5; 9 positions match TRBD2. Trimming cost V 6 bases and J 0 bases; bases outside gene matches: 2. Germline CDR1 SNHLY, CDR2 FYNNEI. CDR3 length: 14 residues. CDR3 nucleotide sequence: TGTGCCAGCAGGACTAGCGGCTACCAAGAGACCCAGTACTTC. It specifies CASRTSGYQETQYF.

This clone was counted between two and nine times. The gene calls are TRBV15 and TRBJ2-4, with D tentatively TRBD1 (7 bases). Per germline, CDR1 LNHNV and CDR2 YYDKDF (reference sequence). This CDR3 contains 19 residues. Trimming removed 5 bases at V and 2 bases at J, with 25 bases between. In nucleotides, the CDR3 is TGTGCCACCAGCGACGTCCCCAGGGGGGCTGCTGGGCCCAAAAACATTCAGTACTTC. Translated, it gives CATSDVPRGAAGPKNIQYF.

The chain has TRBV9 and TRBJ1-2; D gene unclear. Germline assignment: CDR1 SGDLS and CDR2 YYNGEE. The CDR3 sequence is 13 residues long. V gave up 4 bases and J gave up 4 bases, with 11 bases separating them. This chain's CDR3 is CASSFEGGYGYTF. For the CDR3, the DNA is TGTGCCAGCAGCTTCGAGGGAGGCTATGGCTACACCTTC. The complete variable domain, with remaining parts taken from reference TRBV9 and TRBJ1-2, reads DSGVTQTPKHLITATGQRVTLRCSPRSGDLSVYWYQQSLDQGLQFLIQYYNGEERAKGNILERFSAQQFPDLHSELNLSSLELGDSALYFCASSFEGGYGYTFGSGTRLTVV.

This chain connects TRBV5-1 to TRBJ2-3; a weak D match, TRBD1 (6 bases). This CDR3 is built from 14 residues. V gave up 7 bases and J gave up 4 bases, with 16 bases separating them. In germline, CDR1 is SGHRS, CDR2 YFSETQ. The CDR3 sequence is CASARTQGSDTQYF. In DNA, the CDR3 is TGCGCCAGCGCCAGGACACAGGGTTCAGATACGCAGTATTTT.

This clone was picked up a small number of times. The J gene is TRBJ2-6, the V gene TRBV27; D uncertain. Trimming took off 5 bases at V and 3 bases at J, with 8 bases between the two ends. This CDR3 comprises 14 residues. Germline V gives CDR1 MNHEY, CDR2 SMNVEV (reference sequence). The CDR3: CASSQSFGANVLTF. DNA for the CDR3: TGTGCCAGCAGTCAATCCTTTGGGGCCAACGTCCTGACTTTC. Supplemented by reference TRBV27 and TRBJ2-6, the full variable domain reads EAQVTQNPRYLITVTGKKLTVTCSQNMNHEYMSWYRQDPGLGLRQIYYSMNVEVTDKGDVPEGYKVSRKEKRNFPLILESPSPNQTSLYFCASSQSFGANVLTFGAGSRLTVL.

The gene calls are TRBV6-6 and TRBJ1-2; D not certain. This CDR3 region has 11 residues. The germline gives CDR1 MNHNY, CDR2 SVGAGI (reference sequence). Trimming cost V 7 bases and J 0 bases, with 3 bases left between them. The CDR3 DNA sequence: TGTGCCAGCAAGACTAACTATGGCTACACCTTC. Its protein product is CASKTNYGYTF.

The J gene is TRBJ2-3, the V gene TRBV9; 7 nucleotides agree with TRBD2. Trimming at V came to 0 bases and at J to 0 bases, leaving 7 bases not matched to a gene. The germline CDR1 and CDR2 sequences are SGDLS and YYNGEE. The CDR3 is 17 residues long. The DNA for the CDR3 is TGTGCCAGCAGCGTAGTTCCGACTAGCTTTAGCACAGATACGCAGTATTTT. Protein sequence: CASSVVPTSFSTDTQYF.

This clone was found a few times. The DNA of the CDR3 is TGTGCCTGGACCGAGGCCTCCGGGAGTCAGCCCCAGCATTTT. The encoded protein is CAWTEASGSQPQHF. The rearrangement links TRBV30 to TRBJ1-5; D not certain. With 4 bases removed from V and 6 bases from J, the gap between germline ends came to 16 bases. The CDR3 has 14 amino acids. Germline CDR1 reads GTSNPN; CDR2 reads SVGIG (reference sequence).

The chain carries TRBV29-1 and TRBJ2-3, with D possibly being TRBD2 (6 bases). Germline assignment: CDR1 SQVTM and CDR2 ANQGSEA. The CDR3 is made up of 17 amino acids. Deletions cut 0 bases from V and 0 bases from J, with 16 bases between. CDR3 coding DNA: TGCAGCGTTGAAGATCCAGTCGGGAGTAGGAGCACAGATACGCAGTATTTT. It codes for CSVEDPVGSRSTDTQYF.

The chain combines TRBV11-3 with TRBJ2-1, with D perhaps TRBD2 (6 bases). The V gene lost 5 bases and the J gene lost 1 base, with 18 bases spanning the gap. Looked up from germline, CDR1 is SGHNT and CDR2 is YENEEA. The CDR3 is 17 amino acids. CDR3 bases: TGTGCCAGCAGCCCCCGAGCCGGGACTCATTCCTACAATGAGCAGTTCTTC. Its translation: CASSPRAGTHSYNEQFF.

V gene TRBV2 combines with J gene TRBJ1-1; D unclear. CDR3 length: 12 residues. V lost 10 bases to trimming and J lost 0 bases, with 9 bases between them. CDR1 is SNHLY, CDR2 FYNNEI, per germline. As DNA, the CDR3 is TGTGCCAACCGTAGGTTGAACACTGAAGCTTTCTTT. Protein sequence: CANRRLNTEAFF.

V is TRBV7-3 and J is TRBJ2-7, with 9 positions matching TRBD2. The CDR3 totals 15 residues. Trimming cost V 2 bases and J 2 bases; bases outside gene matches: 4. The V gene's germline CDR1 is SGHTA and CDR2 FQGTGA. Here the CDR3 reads CASSLLAGLTYEQYF. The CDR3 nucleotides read TGTGCCAGCAGCTTACTAGCGGGACTCACCTACGAGCAGTACTTC.

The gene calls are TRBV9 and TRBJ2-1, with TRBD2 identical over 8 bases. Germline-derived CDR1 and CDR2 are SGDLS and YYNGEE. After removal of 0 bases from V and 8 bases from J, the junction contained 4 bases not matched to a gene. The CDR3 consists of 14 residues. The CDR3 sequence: CASSVAGGLDEQFF. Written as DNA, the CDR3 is TGTGCCAGCAGCGTAGCGGGAGGGCTCGATGAGCAGTTCTTC. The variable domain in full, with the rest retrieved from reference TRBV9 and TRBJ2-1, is DSGVTQTPKHLITATGQRVTLRCSPRSGDLSVYWYQQSLDQGLQFLIQYYNGEERAKGNILERFSAQQFPDLHSELNLSSLELGDSALYFCASSVAGGLDEQFFGPGTRLTVL.

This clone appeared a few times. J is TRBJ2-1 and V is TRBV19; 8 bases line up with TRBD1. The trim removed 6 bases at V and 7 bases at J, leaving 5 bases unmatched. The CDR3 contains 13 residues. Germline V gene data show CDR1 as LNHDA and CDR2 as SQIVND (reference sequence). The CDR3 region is CASSFQGANEQFF. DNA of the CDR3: TGTGCCAGTAGCTTCCAGGGGGCAAATGAGCAGTTCTTC.